Detailed here is one T cell receptor beta chain. Seattle patients were enrolled while actively infected and followed longitudinally. This sample was included in a study of blood T cell repertoires in COVID-19. As for the study in general: Acute-phase and convalescent COVID-19 samples originated in the United States, Italy and Spain. T cells, B-cell-depleted T cells, or PBMCs supplied cDNA or gDNA.

V was pared by 4 bases and J by 2 bases, with 3 bases of the junction left unmatched. CDR1 is MNHEY, CDR2 SVGAGI, per germline. The CDR3 is made up of 15 amino acids. Per the original data handling: Estimated nucleated cell counts came from reference gene primer amplification. Profiled with immunoSEQ multiplex PCR; TCRdb holds only in-frame clones, not every one. V and J calls and clone size follow that table, whereas D and trimming were derived from the DNA. The table lists roughly 130,000 clones, roughly nine tenths of them singletons. V gene TRBV6-5 combines with J gene TRBJ2-7; 12 bases fit TRBD1. This receptor was taken from a human donor with COVID-19, enrolled during active disease. The donor label of this sample is uncertain. The material sequenced was peripheral blood. The CDR3 region is CASSSGTGGPYEQYF. The CDR3, as DNA: TGTGCCAGCAGTTCCGGGACAGGGGGCCCCTACGAGCAGTACTTC.